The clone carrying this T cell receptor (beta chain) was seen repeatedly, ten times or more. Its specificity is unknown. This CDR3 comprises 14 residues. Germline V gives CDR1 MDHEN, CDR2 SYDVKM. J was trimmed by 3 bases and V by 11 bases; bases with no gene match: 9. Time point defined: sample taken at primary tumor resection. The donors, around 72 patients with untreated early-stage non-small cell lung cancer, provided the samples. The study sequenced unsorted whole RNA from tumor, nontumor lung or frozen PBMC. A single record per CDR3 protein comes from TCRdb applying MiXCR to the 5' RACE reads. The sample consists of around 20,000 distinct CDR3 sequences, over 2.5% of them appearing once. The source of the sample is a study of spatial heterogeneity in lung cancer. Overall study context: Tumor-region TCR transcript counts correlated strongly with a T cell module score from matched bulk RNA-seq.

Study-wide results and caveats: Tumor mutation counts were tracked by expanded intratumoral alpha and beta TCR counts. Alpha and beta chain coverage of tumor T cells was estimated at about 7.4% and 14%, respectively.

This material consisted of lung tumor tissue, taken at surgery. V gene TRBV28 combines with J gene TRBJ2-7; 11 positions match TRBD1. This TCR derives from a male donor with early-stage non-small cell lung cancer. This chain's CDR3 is CASQGTGGRYEQYF. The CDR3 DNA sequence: TGTGCCTCACAAGGGACAGGGGGGCGCTACGAGCAGTACTTC.